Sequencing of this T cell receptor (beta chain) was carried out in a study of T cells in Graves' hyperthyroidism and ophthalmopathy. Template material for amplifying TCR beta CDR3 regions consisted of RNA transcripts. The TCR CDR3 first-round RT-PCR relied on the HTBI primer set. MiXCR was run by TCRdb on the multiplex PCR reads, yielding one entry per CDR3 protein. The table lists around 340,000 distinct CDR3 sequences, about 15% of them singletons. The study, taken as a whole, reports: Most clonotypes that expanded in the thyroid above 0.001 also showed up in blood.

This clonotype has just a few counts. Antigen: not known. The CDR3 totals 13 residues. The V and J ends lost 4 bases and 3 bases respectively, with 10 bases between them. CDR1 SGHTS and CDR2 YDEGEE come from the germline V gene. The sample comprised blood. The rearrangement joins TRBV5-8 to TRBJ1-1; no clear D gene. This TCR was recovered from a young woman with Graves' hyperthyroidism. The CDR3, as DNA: TGTGCCAGCAGCGTGGGTGGTTACACTGAAGCTTTCTTT. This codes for CASSVGGYTEAFF. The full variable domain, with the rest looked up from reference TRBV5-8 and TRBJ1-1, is EAGVTQSPTHLIKTRGQQATLRCSPISGHTSVYWYQQALGLGLQFLLWYDEGEERNRGNFPPRFSGRQFPNYSSELNVNALELEDSALYLCASSVGGYTEAFFGQGTRLTVV.